The 3 T cell receptor beta chains presented below share a single source sample, sequenced in a study of blood T cell repertoires in COVID-19 (dated by TCRdb to between 2020 and 2021). To prepare the library, the immunoSEQ multiplex PCR assay was applied. Entries here come from immuneACCESS through TCRdb and include only in-frame sequences with V and J called. Some clones fail to appear in such tables; in the studies checked, an unresolved V gene covers under half of the shortfall, and the cause of the remainder is unknown. The sample table contains approximately 300,000 clones; only one count was recorded for 75% to 95% of them. The leading ten clones occupy approximately 6.8% of the sample. The sequencing sample was made of peripheral blood. These receptors all come from a woman under 40 with COVID-19, enrolled during active disease.

The chain combines TRBV6-5 with TRBJ2-1; 7 positions match TRBD1. J gave up 8 bases and V 5 bases, and 3 bases lay outside the gene matches. Germline CDR1 and CDR2: MNHEY and SVGAGI. The CDR3 has 12 amino acids. CDR3 residues: CASSRTGDEQFF. CDR3 DNA: TGTGCCAGCAGTAGGACAGGTGATGAGCAGTTCTTC.

The chain uses TRBV4-2 and TRBJ2-7; TRBD2 matches 14 bases. CDR1 is LGHNA, CDR2 YNFKEQ, per germline. The V segment lost 3 bases and the J segment 7 bases; nucleotides outside the gene matches: 5. This CDR3 comprises 15 residues. The CDR3 sequence: CASSHGLAGGGEQYF. The CDR3 DNA sequence: TGTGCCAGCAGCCACGGACTAGCGGGAGGCGGGGAGCAGTACTTC.

This chain connects TRBV5-6 to TRBJ1-6; TRBD1 matches 7 bases. The CDR3 has 16 amino acids. Germline V CDR1 and CDR2: SGHDT, YYEEEE. The junction had 7 bases not matched to a gene; V was cut back by 0 bases and J by 7 bases. CDR3 coding DNA: TGTGCCAGCAGCTTGGGGACAGGTGATTGGAATTCACCCCTCCACTTT. Amino acid sequence: CASSLGTGDWNSPLHF.